This entry features one T cell receptor beta chain sequence. Its cognate antigen is unknown. Distinct nucleotide sequences in the sample also encode this CDR3. The data stem from a study of shared clonotypes between healthy human individuals. Study-wide context: Per donor, CD8 memory used one plate, CD8 naive used two, CD4 memory used three and CD4 naive used three.

It was CD45RO-negative cells, positively selected for CCR7, that made up naive CD8 cells, with terminally differentiated effector memory CD45RA+ cells excluded. Germline CDR1 is MNHNS and CDR2 is SASEGT. The CDR3 length is 13 residues. Trimming took off 4 bases at V and 3 bases at J, with 10 bases between the two ends. Regarding the study as a whole: Estimated richness values were generally larger in naive subsets than in memory subsets.

Clones were read by immunoSEQ multiplex PCR, and TCRdb kept only the in-frame ones, dropping some. The sample includes 1.5 million to 2.5 million clones, about 95% of them seen just once. The sequenced material came from naive CD8+ T cells sorted from blood. The chain has TRBV6-1 and TRBJ2-7; either TRBD1 or TRBD2 may supply D (5 bases each). The sequence derives from a young man in good health. The CDR3 nucleotides read TGTGCCAGCAGTGGGGACGGAAGCTACGAGCAGTACTTC. Encoded protein: CASSGDGSYEQYF.